This TCR beta chain appears in the sequencing data of a study of a mutant IDH1 vaccine in newly diagnosed glioma (dated by TCRdb to the early 2020s). The study in broad terms: Eight vaccinations were administered to patients in weeks 1, 3, 5, 7, 11, 15, 19 and 23, corresponding to visits V03 through V10. Vaccination started 4-6 weeks after radiotherapy alone, or was given together with temozolomide cycles in the groups whose treatment included chemotherapy. The approximately 30 treated patients were approximately 60% male and roughly 40% female, with a mean age of roughly 42 years. Prior to enrollment, standard therapy consisting of radiotherapy alone, temozolomide alone, or radiochemotherapy with temozolomide had been administered to patients, with the combination being received by most patients. Six visits were used for peripheral blood collection: V03 (baseline), V05, V07, V10, V12 and V13. For exploratory analyses, longitudinal TCRB deep sequencing was carried out in around 26 treated patients wherever samples were available.

Overall results and qualifications from the work: It was noted by the authors that analyses of patient blood samples could not be reproduced owing to sample limitations. Availability determined which PBMC samples were chosen for TCRB deep sequencing. No apparent relationship was observed between pseudoprogression and alterations in the top peripheral T cell clonotypes detected by TCRB sequencing. Immune responses induced by the vaccine were seen in more than 85% of patients across multiple MHC alleles.

Libraries came from the immunoSEQ multiplex PCR assay. Rearranged TCR beta chain sequences were amplified with the hsTCRB Kit following the manufacturer's protocol. An Illumina MiSeq was used to sequence the TCRB libraries. Per the source publication's procedure: The proprietary platform of the kit vendor was used for demultiplexing, trimming and gene mapping. The immuneACCESS repertoire file appears here via TCRdb, limited to in-frame rearrangements. These files lack a portion of the clones; in checked studies, under half of the deficit traces to unresolved V genes, and the cause of the others is not known. D and trimming were read from the DNA, whereas the V and J calls and clone size are those reported in that table. This sample comprises fewer than 100,000 clones, around nine tenths of them detected only once. Jointly, the top ten make up roughly 0.5% of the sample. The time point label, as the study defines it: week 5, during vaccination. Every vaccine dose consisted of 300 ug of a 20-mer mutant IDH1 peptide in Montanide, administered subcutaneously together with topical imiquimod. The donors had newly diagnosed IDH1-mutant astrocytomas of WHO grade 3 or 4 that showed loss of nuclear ATRX. The samples were drawn from NOA16, a multicentre, single-arm, open-label phase I trial in Germany that tested a mutant IDH1 peptide vaccine in humans for the first time. Genomic DNA for TCRB sequencing was isolated from EDTA blood with the DNeasy Blood and Tissue Kit.

In the case of this clone: Its binding antigen is unknown. Base quality data are lacking; no much larger clone is found one base away.

CDR3 length: 15 amino acids, cysteine to phenylalanine. CDR3 DNA only is kept here, 45 bases in frame from base 1. Ends trimmed: V by 2 bases, J by 4 bases; bases unmatched to a gene: 3. CDR1 and CDR2, per the germline V gene, are MNHEY and SVGAGI. The sequenced sample was PBMCs, obtained from a glioma patient whose treatment included an IDH1 peptide vaccine. The receptor chain draws on TRBV6-5 and TRBJ2-1; TRBD2 matches 9 bases in the middle. This receptor was obtained from a woman aged 45-65 years with glioma. The nucleotide sequence reads TGTGCCAGCAGTTACGGGAGCGGGAGGTACAATGAGCAGTTCTTC. It specifies CASSYGSGRYNEQFF.